This T cell receptor beta chain was sequenced during a study of T cell repertoires in cytomegalovirus infection. Turning to the study itself: Recently identified HLA-C-restricted CMV epitopes were among the peptides used. It can be stated that public TCR beta signatures indicated CMV infection as well as a matching HLA type.

TCRdb fed the reads into MiXCR, producing one record per CDR3 protein. The sample lists around 770,000 distinct CDR3 sequences, 25% to 35% occurring once. Broader study findings: CMV-specific TCR beta clonotypes restricted by HLA-C dominated the ex vivo response. Carriers of CMV plus the relevant HLA were identified by cumulative public TCR beta family frequency.

The sample holds a few counts of this clonotype. The antigen is not known. Sequencing used cultured CD8+ T cells from PBMCs, obtained from culture after CMV antigen stimulation. This receptor was obtained from a human donor in good health (CMV status not recorded). Some clones in this sample may be carry-over from other donors' samples.

As DNA, the CDR3 is TGTGCCAGCAGCCCCCCTCAGGGGACTGGGGCCAACGTCCTGACTTTC. Translated, it gives CASSPPQGTGANVLTF. V and J are TRBV13 and TRBJ2-6; D might be TRBD1 (6 bases). The V gene lost 5 bases and the J gene lost 2 bases, with 13 bases spanning the gap. This CDR3 is built from 16 residues. The V gene's germline CDR1 is PRHDT and CDR2 FYEKMQ (reference sequence).